These 28 T cell receptor beta chains originate from one sample sequenced in a study of blood T cell repertoires in COVID-19. Measured with immunoSEQ multiplex PCR; TCRdb has only the in-frame clones, and not every one. The table includes 100,000 to 150,000 clones, approximately 81% detected once. Sequencing input: peripheral blood. Every receptor here comes from a man aged 55 to 69 with acute or convalescent COVID-19.

The CDR3 DNA reads TGTGCCAGCAGCCAAGAAAGGACAGGGGGAATCTATGGCTACACCTTC. Translated, it gives CASSQERTGGIYGYTF. This sequence joins TRBV3-1 (or the pseudogene TRBV3-2) and TRBJ1-2, with 10 bases identical to TRBD1. This CDR3 contains 16 residues. Trimming at V came to 0 bases and at J to 4 bases, leaving 5 bases not matched to a gene. CDR1 is LGHDT and CDR2 is YNNKEL in the germline V gene (reference sequence).

In its sample, this clone was seen once. The chain uses TRBV6-5 and TRBJ2-1; 7 nucleotides agree with TRBD1. After removal of 6 bases from V and 7 bases from J, the junction contained 6 bases not matched to a gene. CDR3 length: 13 residues. Germline-derived CDR1 and CDR2 are MNHEY and SVGAGI. The CDR3 nucleotides read TGTGCCAGCAGGGGACAGACTCGAAATGAGCAGTTCTTC. The encoded protein is CASRGQTRNEQFF.

The chain carries TRBV12-3 or TRBV12-4 and TRBJ2-7, with 8 bases matching TRBD2. After removal of 2 bases from V and 6 bases from J, the junction contained 0 bases not matched to a gene. The CDR3 runs 12 residues. CDR3 sequence: CASSLSGGEQYF. DNA of the CDR3: TGTGCCAGCAGTTTAAGCGGGGGCGAGCAGTACTTC.

The rearrangement joins TRBV2 to TRBJ2-1; D is uncertain. Per germline, CDR1 SNHLY and CDR2 FYNNEI. V dropped 3 bases and J dropped 3 bases, with 6 bases sitting between them. The CDR3 spans 13 residues. The CDR3 bases are TGTGCCAGCAGTGACCAGTTCTACAATGAGCAGTTCTTC. Translation: CASSDQFYNEQFF.

The chain carries TRBV4-1 and TRBJ1-5; 10 bases fit TRBD1. CDR3 length equals 15 residues. V lost 3 bases, J lost 5 bases, and 4 bases stayed unmatched. Germline-derived CDR1 and CDR2 are MGHRA and YSYEKL. The CDR3 reads CASSHWDRGDQPQHF. The CDR3 DNA reads TGCGCCAGCAGCCACTGGGACAGGGGAGATCAGCCCCAGCATTTT.

CDR3 sequence reads: CASSTTGGESYEQYF. CDR3 nucleotide sequence: TGTGCCAGCAGCACTACGGGGGGCGAATCCTACGAGCAGTACTTC. The V and J genes are TRBV6-1 and TRBJ2-7, with D possibly being TRBD2 (7 bases). This CDR3 contains 15 residues. Germline lookup yields CDR1 MNHNS and CDR2 SASEGT. Trimming took off 6 bases at V and 1 base at J, with 16 bases between the two ends.

The V gene is TRBV2, the J gene TRBJ1-3, with D perhaps matching TRBD1 (5 bases). The CDR3 totals 15 residues. Between the trimmed V and J ends, which lost 2 bases and 0 bases, there was a span of 8 bases. Germline V gene lookup returns CDR1 SNHLY and CDR2 FYNNEI. The CDR3 region has the DNA TGTGCCAGCAGTGAACAGGGCCTCTCTGGAAACACCATATATTTT. This encodes CASSEQGLSGNTIYF.

The V and J genes are TRBV12-5 and TRBJ2-3; possible D gene TRBD2, 6 bases. Trimming pared 7 bases from V and 0 bases from J, leaving 14 bases between. CDR3 length: 15 amino acids. Germline lookup yields CDR1 LGHNT and CDR2 FRNRAP. This CDR3 reads CASAPRGTSTDTQYF. CDR3 nucleotide sequence: TGTGCTAGTGCCCCCCGGGGGACTAGCACAGATACGCAGTATTTT.

The chain combines TRBV10-2 with TRBJ2-3; TRBD1 is a possible D gene (5 bases). Germline V gene lookup returns CDR1 WSHSY and CDR2 SAAADI. This CDR3 region has 14 residues. Trimming shortened V by 4 bases and J by 4 bases, and 12 bases separated the two germline ends. The CDR3 DNA is TGCGCCAGCAGTGCTCGAGAGACAGCAGATACGCAGTATTTT. Translating gives CASSARETADTQYF.

The chain couples TRBV14 to TRBJ2-5; TRBD1 aligns across 7 bases. Germline CDR1 is SGHDN and CDR2 is FVKESK. The J segment lost 1 base and the V segment lost 4 bases, leaving 3 bases of the junction unmatched. The CDR3 consists of 14 residues. The CDR3 sequence is CASSRGQLQETQYF. The CDR3 coding sequence is TGTGCCAGCAGCCGGGGACAGCTCCAAGAGACCCAGTACTTC.

The rearrangement uses TRBV27 and TRBJ1-2; 8 bases map to TRBD1. CDR1 is MNHEY and CDR2 is SMNVEV in the germline V gene (reference sequence). The CDR3 length is 14 residues. V lost 6 bases and J lost 4; bases outside the gene matches: 7. The CDR3 is CASSPHTGGYGYTF. Here the CDR3 DNA reads TGTGCCAGCAGCCCCCACACAGGGGGCTATGGCTACACCTTC.

This chain links TRBV6-5 with TRBJ1-1; 10 bases agree with TRBD1. The CDR3 has 15 amino acids. The germline gives CDR1 MNHEY, CDR2 SVGAGI. V gave up 1 base and J gave up 5 bases; unmatched junction bases: 4. The CDR3 DNA reads TGTGCCAGCAGTTACTGGGGACAGGGGAAAACTGAAGCTTTCTTT. Amino acid sequence: CASSYWGQGKTEAFF.

This chain links TRBV6-5 with TRBJ1-2; D might be TRBD1 (6 bases). Germline V CDR1 and CDR2: MNHEY, SVGAGI. V was shortened by 7 bases and J by 8 bases, with 11 bases between the two germline ends. This CDR3 is built from 11 residues. The CDR3 bases are TGTGCCAGCAAAAGGGACACCGGCTACACCTTC. This codes for CASKRDTGYTF.

This clone has a single count. V is TRBV24-1 and J is TRBJ2-5; possible D gene TRBD2, 7 bases. Germline V lookup: CDR1 KGHDR, CDR2 SFDVKD. The CDR3 consists of 13 residues. V lost 5 bases and J 6 bases, leaving 12 bases between the germline ends. CDR3 nucleotide sequence: TGTGCCACCAGTGCGGGGGGCTTACAGACCCAGTACTTC. Its protein is CATSAGGLQTQYF.

This clone showed up just a few times. The chain links TRBV4-2 to TRBJ2-5; 7 bases are shared with TRBD2. This CDR3 is 15 amino acids long. V lost 0 bases and J lost 4; bases outside the gene matches: 5. CDR1 and CDR2 (germline): LGHNA, YNFKEQ. CDR3 nucleotides: TGTGCCAGCAGCCAAGATATGCAGCGGGGAGAGACCCAGTACTTC. It encodes CASSQDMQRGETQYF.

This clone showed up just once. The chain has TRBV19 and TRBJ1-1, with TRBD1 identical over 9 bases. After removal of 8 bases from V and 8 bases from J, the junction contained 15 bases not matched to a gene. There are 15 residues in the CDR3. CDR1 and CDR2 (germline): LNHDA, SQIVND (reference sequence). The CDR3 sequence: CASGYGTGWPGEAFF. CDR3 DNA sequence: TGTGCCAGTGGATACGGGACAGGGTGGCCGGGGGAAGCTTTCTTT.

Concerning this clone itself: The junction and the germline gene differ at one end; a read error may be behind it. V and J are TRBV2 and TRBJ1-2; weak D call: TRBD1 (5 bases). Germline V gene sequence: CDR1 SNHLY, CDR2 FYNNEI. The CDR3 covers 11 residues. The CDR3 DNA reads as TGTGCCAGTCCCCGAAGGACACGGACCGCCTTC. The encoded protein is CASPRRTRTAF.

The gene calls are TRBV9 and TRBJ2-7, with 13 nucleotides matching TRBD2. Trimming removed 2 bases from V and 3 bases from J; junction bases left unmatched: 8. The CDR3 length is 17 residues. Looked up from germline, CDR1 is SGDLS and CDR2 is YYNGEE. The CDR3: CASSVHPGTSGIYEQYF. For the CDR3, the DNA is TGTGCCAGCAGCGTCCACCCCGGGACTAGCGGGATCTACGAGCAGTACTTC.

The rearrangement joins TRBV6-5 to TRBJ2-1, with 11 bases matching TRBD2. CDR1 is MNHEY and CDR2 is SVGAGI in the germline V gene. The CDR3 totals 15 residues. The trim removed 6 bases at V and 7 bases at J, leaving 8 bases unmatched. This CDR3 reads CASSLISGRANEQFF. The CDR3 region has the DNA TGTGCCAGCAGCCTCATTAGCGGGAGGGCAAATGAGCAGTTCTTC.

The V and J genes are TRBV19 and TRBJ2-1; D possibly corresponds to TRBD1 (6 bases). Germline V CDR1 and CDR2: LNHDA, SQIVND (reference sequence). V shed 3 bases and J shed 4 bases, with 13 bases lying between them. This CDR3 spans 15 amino acids. The CDR3 protein is CASSILGGRYNEQFF. The CDR3 bases are TGTGCCAGTAGTATTTTAGGGGGAAGGTACAATGAGCAGTTCTTC.

The chain combines TRBV6-2 or TRBV6-3 with TRBJ2-2, with 7 bases matching TRBD1. The trim removed 5 bases at V and 4 bases at J, leaving 16 bases unmatched. CDR1 and CDR2 from the germline V gene are MNHEY and SVGEGT. The CDR3 extends over 18 amino acids. CDR3 sequence reads: CASSATGGQGVLTGELFF. The CDR3 coding sequence is TGTGCCAGCAGTGCCACGGGTGGCCAGGGGGTGCTCACCGGGGAGCTGTTTTTT.

This clone was detected only a few times. CDR3: CASSYEGQETQYF. CDR3 sequence (DNA): TGCGCCAGCAGCTACGAGGGTCAAGAGACCCAGTACTTC. The chain links TRBV5-1 to TRBJ2-5, with D possibly TRBD2 on 5 matching bases. Trimming left V 3 bases short and J 2 bases short, with 8 bases between. Per the germline V gene, CDR1 is SGHRS and CDR2 is YFSETQ. This CDR3 contains 13 residues.

V gene TRBV5-1 combines with J gene TRBJ1-4; D not certain. With 0 bases removed from V and 2 bases from J, the gap between germline ends came to 8 bases. This CDR3 comprises 15 residues. From germline, CDR1 is SGHRS and CDR2 YFSETQ. The CDR3 DNA sequence: TGCGCCAGCAGCTTGGCTCCCGGGACTAATGAAAAACTGTTTTTT. This encodes CASSLAPGTNEKLFF.

V and J are TRBV19 and TRBJ1-1; D remains ambiguous. The CDR3 sequence is 15 residues long. Trimming stripped 2 bases from V and 5 bases from J, with 15 bases between. CDR1 and CDR2 (germline): LNHDA, SQIVND (reference sequence). CDR3 nucleotide sequence: TGTGCCAGTAGTATACGAAGGGAGGTACGAACTGAAGCTTTCTTT. It yields the protein CASSIRREVRTEAFF.

The chain couples TRBV30 to TRBJ1-6; 8 nucleotides align to TRBD1. The CDR3 consists of 15 residues. From germline, CDR1 is GTSNPN and CDR2 SVGIG (reference sequence). The J segment lost 7 bases and the V segment lost 7 bases, leaving 12 bases of the junction unmatched. The CDR3 protein is CAFQSLQGVNSPLHF. As DNA, the CDR3 is TGTGCCTTTCAATCCCTACAGGGGGTGAATTCACCCCTCCACTTT.

Written as DNA, the CDR3 is TGTGCCAGCAGTTGGGAGGGTCGTGAGGTACTATATGGCTACACCTTC. Translating it yields CASSWEGREVLYGYTF. The J gene is TRBJ1-2, the V gene TRBV2; D is unresolved. The CDR3 has 16 residues. Between the trimmed V and J ends, which lost 5 bases and 5 bases, there was a span of 21 bases. The germline V gene encodes CDR1 SNHLY and CDR2 FYNNEI.

The chain recombines TRBV6-1 with TRBJ1-2, with D perhaps matching TRBD1 (6 bases). Germline lookup yields CDR1 MNHNS and CDR2 SASEGT. V dropped 6 bases and J dropped 5 bases, with 22 bases sitting between them. The CDR3 has 16 residues. DNA for the CDR3: TGTGCCAGCAGCGAACGGGGGGGCGCTTGGGAATATGGCTACACCTTC. Its protein product is CASSERGGAWEYGYTF.

The genes are TRBV28 and TRBJ1-2; D possibly corresponds to TRBD1 (6 bases). The CDR3 is 18 residues long. V lost 5 bases and J lost 7, with 29 bases in between. The germline V gene has CDR1 MDHEN and CDR2 SYDVKM. The CDR3 loop is CASSPPSPGTPPSIGYTF. The CDR3 nucleotides read TGTGCCAGCAGTCCCCCCTCGCCCGGGACACCACCTTCTATTGGCTACACCTTC.